What follows are 28 T cell receptor beta chains derived from one specimen sequenced in a study of blood T cell repertoires in COVID-19. Method: immunoSEQ multiplex PCR; TCRdb's copy keeps in-frame clones and lacks some. Of hundreds of thousands of clones in the sample, 85% to 90% were seen once. The material sequenced was peripheral blood. The receptor set was obtained from a man between 18 and 29 years old with COVID-19, enrolled during active disease.

The rearrangement links TRBV18 to TRBJ2-7, with TRBD2 matching 11 bases. Germline CDR1 is KGHSH and CDR2 is LQKENI. With 5 bases clipped from V and 1 base from J, the junction kept 7 bases outside the gene matches. The CDR3 is 16 residues long. The CDR3 region is CASSASGTSGSYEQYF. CDR3 in DNA: TGTGCCAGCTCAGCTAGCGGGACTAGCGGTTCCTACGAGCAGTACTTC.

The chain combines TRBV5-4 with TRBJ2-2; a weak D match, TRBD1 (6 bases). V was clipped by 7 bases and J by 7 bases, with 14 bases between them. From germline, CDR1 is SGHNT and CDR2 YYREEE (reference sequence). The CDR3 covers 13 residues. CDR3 residues: CASVQQGDGELFF. The CDR3 region has the DNA TGTGCCAGCGTTCAACAGGGCGACGGGGAGCTGTTTTTT.

The chain has TRBV7-8 and TRBJ1-1; no firm D call. Trimming cost V 4 bases and J 0 bases, with 6 bases left between them. Germline V CDR1 and CDR2: SGHVS, FQNEAQ. The length of the CDR3 is 13 residues. CDR3 nucleotides: TGTGCCAGCAGCTCCTTTATGAACACTGAAGCTTTCTTT. This sequence encodes CASSSFMNTEAFF.

The chain uses TRBV19 and TRBJ2-5, with D uncertain. Germline assignment: CDR1 LNHDA and CDR2 SQIVND (reference sequence). V was trimmed by 6 bases and J by 5 bases, leaving 13 bases between them. This CDR3 is built from 13 residues. The CDR3 loop reads CASSPTWQETQYF. CDR3 in DNA: TGTGCCAGTAGCCCAACCTGGCAGGAGACCCAGTACTTC.

V gene TRBV5-5 combines with J gene TRBJ1-1, with D tentatively TRBD1 (6 bases). The germline CDR1 and CDR2 sequences are SGHKS and YYEKEE (reference sequence). There are 15 residues in the CDR3. V was cut by 5 bases and J by 4 bases, with 18 bases left in between. This chain's CDR3 is CASSFVSGALTEAFF. Written as DNA, the CDR3 is TGTGCCAGCAGTTTTGTATCAGGGGCGCTCACTGAAGCTTTCTTT. The full variable domain, rest sourced from reference TRBV5-5 and TRBJ1-1, is DAGVTQSPTHLIKTRGQQVTLRCSPISGHKSVSWYQQVLGQGPQFIFQYYEKEERGRGNFPDRFSARQFPNYSSELNVNALLLGDSALYLCASSFVSGALTEAFFGQGTRLTVV.

V is TRBV10-2 and J is TRBJ2-3; TRBD2 aligns across 9 bases. The CDR3 loop spans 16 amino acids. The V segment lost 6 bases and the J segment 2 bases; nucleotides outside the gene matches: 9. Germline-derived CDR1 and CDR2 are WSHSY and SAAADI. DNA of the CDR3: TGCGCCAGCAGCCTCCTAGCGGGGCGATTCACAGATACGCAGTATTTT. Its translation: CASSLLAGRFTDTQYF.

This chain connects TRBV5-1 to TRBJ2-3, with D perhaps TRBD1 (5 bases). Trimming left V 0 bases short and J 0 bases short, with 8 bases between. Germline V CDR1 and CDR2: SGHRS, YFSETQ. The CDR3 spans 15 residues. Here the CDR3 reads CASSLADRSTDTQYF. Written as DNA, the CDR3 is TGCGCCAGCAGCTTGGCAGACAGAAGCACAGATACGCAGTATTTT.

J is TRBJ2-3 and V is TRBV9; D remains ambiguous. CDR3 length equals 16 residues. Germline V gene data show CDR1 as SGDLS and CDR2 as YYNGEE. V shed 0 bases and J shed 0 bases, with 11 bases lying between them. CDR3 nucleotides: TGTGCCAGCAGCGTAGTAAGTCGGAGTAGCACAGATACGCAGTATTTT. Its protein is CASSVVSRSSTDTQYF.

The chain couples TRBV7-8 to TRBJ2-1, with 11 bases aligning to TRBD2. The V segment lost 4 bases and the J segment 3 bases; nucleotides outside the gene matches: 2. The CDR3 runs 15 residues. CDR1 and CDR2 (germline): SGHVS, FQNEAQ. DNA for the CDR3: TGTGCCAGCAGCTCTAGCGGGGGGCTCTACAATGAGCAGTTCTTC. The encoded protein is CASSSSGGLYNEQFF. Combining the CDR3 with reference TRBV7-8 and TRBJ2-1 gives the whole variable domain GAGVSQSPRYKVAKRGQDVALRCDPISGHVSLFWYQQALGQGPEFLTYFQNEAQLDKSGLPSDRFFAERPEGSVSTLKIQRTQQEDSAVYLCASSSSGGLYNEQFFGPGTRLTVL.

V usage is TRBV10-3 and J usage is TRBJ2-7, with 8 bases aligning to TRBD1. V was clipped by 5 bases and J by 2 bases; unmatched bases: 5. The CDR3 contains 14 residues. Germline V gene data show CDR1 as ENHRY and CDR2 as SYGVKD. CDR3 protein: CAISRTGLTYEQYF. CDR3 coding DNA: TGTGCCATCAGTCGGACAGGGTTGACCTACGAGCAGTACTTC.

The chain joins TRBV6-5 to TRBJ2-7; tentatively, D is TRBD2 (6 bases). The CDR3 has 14 amino acids. Germline V gives CDR1 MNHEY, CDR2 SVGAGI. The V end lost 6 bases, the J end lost 0 bases, and 12 bases lay between the germline ends. CDR3: CASRRDGSSYEQYF. CDR3 coding DNA: TGTGCCAGCAGGCGGGACGGCTCCTCCTACGAGCAGTACTTC.

The genes are TRBV6-1 and TRBJ1-3; maybe TRBD1 (5 bases). The V end lost 2 bases, the J end lost 0 bases, and 14 bases lay between the germline ends. The CDR3 is made up of 17 amino acids. The germline V gene has CDR1 MNHNS and CDR2 SASEGT. The CDR3 DNA is TGTGCCAGCAGTGAACGGGGGACGGCAAGCTCTGGAAACACCATATATTTT. It codes for CASSERGTASSGNTIYF.

The rearrangement joins TRBV18 to TRBJ2-3; D is perhaps TRBD2 (6 bases). The germline CDR1 and CDR2 sequences are KGHSH and LQKENI. The length of the CDR3 is 15 residues. Trimming stripped 6 bases from V and 6 bases from J, with 19 bases between. The CDR3 is CASSPPSAAGDTQYF. The CDR3 region has the DNA TGTGCCAGCTCGCCCCCTAGCGCGGCAGGGGATACGCAGTATTTT. Full variable domain (rest looked up from reference TRBV18 and TRBJ2-3): NAGVMQNPRHLVRRRGQEARLRCSPMKGHSHVYWYRQLPEEGLKFMVYLQKENIIDESGMPKERFSAEFPKEGPSILRIQQVVRGDSAAYFCASSPPSAAGDTQYFGPGTRLTVL.

The rearrangement uses TRBV19 and TRBJ1-1; no clear D. CDR3 length: 13 amino acids. From germline, CDR1 is LNHDA and CDR2 SQIVND (reference sequence). The ends were cut back, 3 bases at V and 1 base at J, with 6 bases in the middle. CDR3 coding DNA: TGTGCCAGTAGTATTGGAGGGAACACTGAAGCTTTCTTT. It is translated as CASSIGGNTEAFF.

This chain connects TRBV7-6 to TRBJ1-2, with TRBD1 as a possible D gene (6 bases). V was shortened by 5 bases and J by 5 bases, with 15 bases between the two germline ends. Germline assignment: CDR1 SGHVS and CDR2 FNYEAQ. The CDR3 contains 14 residues. The CDR3 nucleotides read TGTGCCAGCAGCCCCCAGGGGTCTGGGTATGGCTACACCTTC. Amino acid sequence: CASSPQGSGYGYTF.

The rearrangement links TRBV11-2 to TRBJ2-1, with 8 bases lining up with TRBD1. This CDR3 is 13 amino acids long. From germline, CDR1 is SGHAT and CDR2 FQNNGV. Germline trimming cut 5 bases from V and 13 bases from J; bases unmatched to any gene: 10. The CDR3 DNA reads TGTGCCAGCAGCCTCCCGGGGACAGGTCTACAGTTCTTC. It is translated as CASSLPGTGLQFF.

The chain has TRBV28 and TRBJ1-3, with D possibly TRBD1 on 6 matching bases. The germline V gene has CDR1 MDHEN and CDR2 SYDVKM. This CDR3 spans 14 amino acids. The V gene lost 5 bases and the J gene lost 1 base, with 9 bases spanning the gap. CDR3 DNA sequence: TGTGCCAGCAGTCCAACAGGGTCTGGAAACACCATATATTTT. This encodes CASSPTGSGNTIYF.

This chain connects TRBV28 to TRBJ2-3; tentative D call: TRBD2 (6 bases). This CDR3 has 15 amino acids. Germline loops: CDR1 MDHEN, CDR2 SYDVKM. V was pared by 5 bases and J by 2 bases, with 14 bases between. DNA for the CDR3: TGTGCCAGCAGTCCCCGGGACTCCCTCACAGATACGCAGTATTTT. It specifies CASSPRDSLTDTQYF.

In its sample, this clone was seen a few times. The sample has other DNA sequences that encode this CDR3 too. The chain is built from TRBV29-1 and TRBJ2-7, with 8 bases that match TRBD2. The CDR3 has 12 residues. In germline, CDR1 is SQVTM, CDR2 ANQGSEA. Germline trimming cut 6 bases from V and 4 bases from J; bases unmatched to any gene: 5. The CDR3 sequence: CSVDSGGYEQYF. The CDR3 DNA is TGCAGCGTGGACAGCGGGGGTTACGAGCAGTACTTC.

V is TRBV12-5 and J is TRBJ1-5; D possibly corresponds to TRBD1 (5 bases). Trimming removed 7 bases from V and 6 bases from J, with 16 bases in between. The CDR3 sequence is 14 residues long. Germline V gene sequence: CDR1 LGHNT, CDR2 FRNRAP. CDR3 loop: CASAMGGDVQPQHF. The CDR3, as DNA: TGTGCTAGTGCTATGGGGGGGGATGTTCAGCCCCAGCATTTT.

The table lists this clone with a few counts. The gene calls are TRBV3-1 (or the pseudogene TRBV3-2) and TRBJ1-1; D is unclear. The germline V gene encodes CDR1 LGHDT and CDR2 YNNKEL (reference sequence). Trimming took 1 base from V and 6 from J, leaving 21 bases between them. This CDR3 comprises 17 residues. CDR3 sequence reads: CASSQVMRRLPGAEAFF. As DNA, the CDR3 is TGTGCCAGCAGCCAAGTGATGAGACGGCTCCCGGGAGCTGAAGCTTTCTTT.

This chain joins TRBV10-1 and TRBJ2-7, with a possible D match to TRBD1 (6 bases). The V gene lost 1 base and the J gene lost 3 bases, with 19 bases spanning the gap. CDR3 length: 17 amino acids. Looked up from germline, CDR1 is WNHNN and CDR2 is SYGVQD (reference sequence). The CDR3 coding sequence is TGCGCCAGCAGTGAGTGGCGTAGGGGGAGTCTGGGCTACGAGCAGTACTTC. As protein: CASSEWRRGSLGYEQYF.

The chain couples TRBV27 to TRBJ2-1; D remains unclear. Trimming left V 6 bases short and J 0 bases short, with 9 bases between. The CDR3 is 14 residues long. Per the germline V gene, CDR1 is MNHEY and CDR2 is SMNVEV (reference sequence). CDR3 sequence: CASRLQSSYNEQFF. The CDR3 nucleotides are TGTGCCAGCAGACTACAAAGCTCCTACAATGAGCAGTTCTTC.

The chain joins TRBV28 to TRBJ2-3; TRBD1 might be the D (6 bases). CDR3 length: 15 residues. V lost 3 bases and J 7 bases, leaving 17 bases between the germline ends. CDR1 and CDR2 from the germline V gene are MDHEN and SYDVKM. DNA for the CDR3: TGTGCCAGCAGTTTTCGGTGGGAGAGGGGGAATACGCAGTATTTT. This sequence encodes CASSFRWERGNTQYF.

This sequence joins TRBV12-5 and TRBJ1-1, with a possible D match to TRBD1 (6 bases). The germline V gene encodes CDR1 LGHNT and CDR2 FRNRAP. This CDR3 is built from 14 residues. Trimming pared 0 bases from V and 4 bases from J, leaving 9 bases between. For the CDR3, the DNA is TGTGCTAGTGGTTTGGTAAGGGGGAGCACTGAAGCTTTCTTT. It encodes CASGLVRGSTEAFF.

About this clone itself: Different DNA sequences within this sample yield the same CDR3. The CDR3 sequence: CASRLDRYNQPQHF. The CDR3 bases are TGTGCCAGCAGACTAGACCGATACAATCAGCCCCAGCATTTT. The chain combines TRBV6-5 with TRBJ1-5; D gene ambiguous. V lost 6 bases and J 3 bases, leaving 12 bases between the germline ends. CDR1 is MNHEY, CDR2 SVGAGI, per germline. CDR3 length equals 14 residues.

The rearrangement uses TRBV27 and TRBJ1-6; the D gene is possibly TRBD1 (6 bases). The CDR3 runs 15 residues. Germline V gives CDR1 MNHEY, CDR2 SMNVEV (reference sequence). Trimming took off 2 bases at V and 7 bases at J, with 12 bases between the two ends. The CDR3 sequence: CASSLTDRKNSPLHF. CDR3 nucleotides: TGTGCCAGCAGTTTAACTGACAGGAAGAATTCACCCCTCCACTTT.

V gene TRBV25-1 combines with J gene TRBJ2-1, with a weak D call TRBD2 (6 bases). Germline CDR1 MGHDK, CDR2 SYGVNS. There are 14 residues in the CDR3. V was shortened by 0 bases and J by 12 bases, with 15 bases between the two germline ends. DNA for the CDR3: TGTGCCAGCAGTGAATACGCTATGACTAGTTCGCAGTTCTTC. As protein: CASSEYAMTSSQFF.